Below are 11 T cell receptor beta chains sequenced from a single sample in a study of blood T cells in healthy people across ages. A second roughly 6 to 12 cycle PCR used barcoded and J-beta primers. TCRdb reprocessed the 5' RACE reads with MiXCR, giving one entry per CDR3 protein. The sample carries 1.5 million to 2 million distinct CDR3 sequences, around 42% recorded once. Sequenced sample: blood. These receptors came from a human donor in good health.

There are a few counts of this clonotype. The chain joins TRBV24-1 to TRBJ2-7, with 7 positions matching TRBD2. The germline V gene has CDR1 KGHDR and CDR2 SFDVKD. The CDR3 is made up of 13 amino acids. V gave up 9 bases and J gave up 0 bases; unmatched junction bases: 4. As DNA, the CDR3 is TGTGCCACCGAGGGAGGGAGCTCCTACGAGCAGTACTTC. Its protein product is CATEGGSSYEQYF.

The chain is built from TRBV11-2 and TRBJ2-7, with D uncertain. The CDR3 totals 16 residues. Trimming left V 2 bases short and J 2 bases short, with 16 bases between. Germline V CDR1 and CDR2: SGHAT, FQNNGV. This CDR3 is CASSLPGVEAAYEQYF. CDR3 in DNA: TGTGCCAGCAGCTTACCCGGTGTGGAAGCTGCCTACGAGCAGTACTTC.

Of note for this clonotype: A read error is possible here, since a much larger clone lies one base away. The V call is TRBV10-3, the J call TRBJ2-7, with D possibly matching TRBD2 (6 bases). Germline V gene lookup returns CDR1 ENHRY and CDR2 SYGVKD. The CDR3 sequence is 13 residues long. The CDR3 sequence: CAIRESREIVQYF. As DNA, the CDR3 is TGTGCCATCAGGGAGTCTCGGGAGATCGTTCAGTACTTC.

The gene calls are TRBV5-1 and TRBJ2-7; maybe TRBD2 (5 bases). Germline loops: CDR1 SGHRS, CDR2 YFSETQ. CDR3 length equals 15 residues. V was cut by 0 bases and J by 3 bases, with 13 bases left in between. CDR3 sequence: CASSLDGGRVYEQYF. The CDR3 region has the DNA TGCGCCAGCAGCTTGGACGGAGGAAGGGTCTACGAGCAGTACTTC.

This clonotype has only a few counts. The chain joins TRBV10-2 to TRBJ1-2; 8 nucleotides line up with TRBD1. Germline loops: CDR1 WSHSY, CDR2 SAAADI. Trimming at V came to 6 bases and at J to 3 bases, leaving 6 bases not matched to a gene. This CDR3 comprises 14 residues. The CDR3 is CASRETGVHYGYTF. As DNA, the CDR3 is TGCGCCAGCAGGGAGACAGGGGTACACTATGGCTACACCTTC.

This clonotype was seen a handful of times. The CDR3: CASSLTGDGSYTF. CDR3 sequence (DNA): TGTGCCAGCAGCTTGACAGGGGATGGGAGCTACACCTTC. The gene calls are TRBV3-1 and TRBJ1-2, with 8 bases lining up with TRBD1. The CDR3 contains 13 residues. Germline trimming cut 5 bases from V and 9 bases from J; bases unmatched to any gene: 8. Germline values: CDR1 LGHDT, CDR2 YNNKEL (reference sequence).

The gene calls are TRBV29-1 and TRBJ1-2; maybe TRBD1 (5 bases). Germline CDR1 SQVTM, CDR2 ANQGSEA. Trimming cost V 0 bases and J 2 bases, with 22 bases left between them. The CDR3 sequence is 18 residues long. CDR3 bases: TGCAGCGTTGAAGATTGGGACGACCGGGGTCAGAGCAACTATGGCTACACCTTC. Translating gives CSVEDWDDRGQSNYGYTF. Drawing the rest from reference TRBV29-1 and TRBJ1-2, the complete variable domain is SAVISQKPSRDICQRGTSLTIQCQVDSQVTMMFWYRQQPGQSLTLIATANQGSEATYESGFVIDKFPISRPNLTFSTLTVSNMSPEDSSIYLCSVEDWDDRGQSNYGYTFGSGTRLTVV.

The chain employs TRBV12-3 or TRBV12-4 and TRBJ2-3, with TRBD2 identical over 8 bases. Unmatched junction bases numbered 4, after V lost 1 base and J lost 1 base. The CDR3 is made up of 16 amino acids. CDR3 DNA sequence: TGTGCCAGCAGTTTAGTCCCGACTAGCGGCACAGATACGCAGTATTTT. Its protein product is CASSLVPTSGTDTQYF.

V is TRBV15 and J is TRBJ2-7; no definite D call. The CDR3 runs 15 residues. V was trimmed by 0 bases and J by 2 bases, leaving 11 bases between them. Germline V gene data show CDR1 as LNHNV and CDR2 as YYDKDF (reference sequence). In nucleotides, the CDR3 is TGTGCCACCAGCAGAGAATCCCCTGGGACCTACGAGCAGTACTTC. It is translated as CATSRESPGTYEQYF. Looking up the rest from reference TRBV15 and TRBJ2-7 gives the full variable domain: DAMVIQNPRYQVTQFGKPVTLSCSQTLNHNVMYWYQQKSSQAPKLLFHYYDKDFNNEADTPDNFQSRRPNTSFCFLDIRSPGLGDTAMYLCATSRESPGTYEQYFGPGTRLTVT.

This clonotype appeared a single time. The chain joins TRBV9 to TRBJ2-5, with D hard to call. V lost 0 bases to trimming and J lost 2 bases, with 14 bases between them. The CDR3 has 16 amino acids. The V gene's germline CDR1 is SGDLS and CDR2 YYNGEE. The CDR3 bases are TGTGCCAGCAGCGTAGACCTGCAGCCCCCACAAGAGACCCAGTACTTC. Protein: CASSVDLQPPQETQYF.

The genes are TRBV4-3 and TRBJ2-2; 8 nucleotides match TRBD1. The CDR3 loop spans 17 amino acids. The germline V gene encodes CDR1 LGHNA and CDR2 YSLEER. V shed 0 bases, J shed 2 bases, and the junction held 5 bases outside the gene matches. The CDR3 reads CASSQDLGQGNTGELFF. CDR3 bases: TGCGCCAGCAGCCAAGATCTAGGACAGGGAAACACCGGGGAGCTGTTTTTT.